This TCR beta chain is drawn from a study of blood T cell repertoires in COVID-19. The germline V gene encodes CDR1 MNHEY and CDR2 SVGAGI. Trimming pared 5 bases from V and 0 bases from J, leaving 9 bases between. This CDR3 is built from 14 residues. Original processing notes: Reference gene primer amplification gave estimated nucleated cell counts. This table comes from immunoSEQ multiplex PCR, and its TCRdb copy is limited to in-frame clones, with some not included. The V and J calls and clone size are taken from that table; D and trimming were inferred from the DNA. The table has over 200,000 clones, around nine tenths seen once.

The chain recombines TRBV6-5 with TRBJ2-3; weak D call: TRBD2 (5 bases). This TCR was recovered from a woman between 25 and 40 years old who had been exposed to COVID-19. The sequenced material came from PBMCs or T cells enriched from blood (not recorded which). The CDR3 is CASSSRTSTDTQYF. Here the CDR3 DNA reads TGTGCCAGCAGTAGCCGGACTAGCACAGATACGCAGTATTTT.